These 17 T cell receptor beta chains were sequenced from one sample in a study of human T cells and chemical hapten exposure. Specified time point: patch test 2, 6 weeks after DPC sensitization. Regarding treatment: therapeutic diphenylcyclopropenone sensitization with weekly scalp DPC. TCRdb called the RACE reads again in MiXCR, with one record for every CDR3 protein. The sample records some 100,000 distinct CDR3 sequences, over 7.5% being singletons. The sequenced sample was whole blood, obtained in connection with sensitization to the hapten diphenylcyclopropenone (DPC). Receptor source: a woman in her thirties or forties with alopecia areata. Some clones in this sample may be carry-over from other donors' samples.

The DNA of the CDR3 is TGTGCCAGCAGCTTACTGGCCCGGGAGACCCAGTACTTC. Translated, it gives CASSLLARETQYF. This chain joins TRBV7-2 and TRBJ2-5, with no clear D. V dropped 2 bases and J dropped 5 bases, with 9 bases sitting between them. This CDR3 is 13 amino acids long. Germline V gene sequence: CDR1 SGHTA, CDR2 FQGNSA.

This chain joins TRBV21-1 and TRBJ2-4; the D call TRBD1 from the table was never checked on the DNA. TRBV21-1 is noted as a pseudogene. The CDR3 loop spans 20 amino acids. The CDR3 DNA sequence: TGTGCCAGCAGCAAACCAAGTTCAACAGGGGGTATGCTAGCCAAAAACATTCAGTACTTC. Translation: CASSKPSSTGGMLAKNIQYF.

The table lists this clonotype with many counts. The rearrangement uses TRBV29-1 and TRBJ2-3; 9 positions agree with TRBD2. The J segment lost 2 bases and the V segment lost 5 bases, leaving 11 bases of the junction unmatched. Germline values: CDR1 SQVTM, CDR2 ANQGSEA. This CDR3 is built from 16 residues. The DNA for the CDR3 is TGCAGCGTTAAACCCTTCGCGGGAGGGACCACAGATACGCAGTATTTT. Translating gives CSVKPFAGGTTDTQYF.

This clonotype was recorded many times. Written as DNA, the CDR3 is TGTGCCAGCAGTGGGCGCCGGGACGGATTAACCAAAAACATTCAGTACTTC. Protein product: CASSGRRDGLTKNIQYF. This chain joins TRBV2 and TRBJ2-4, with D perhaps matching TRBD1 or TRBD2 (5 bases each). Trimming removed 4 bases from V and 2 bases from J, with 18 bases in between. The CDR3 is made up of 17 amino acids. From germline, CDR1 is SNHLY and CDR2 FYNNEI.

In its sample, this clonotype was seen many times. The J gene is TRBJ2-1, the V gene TRBV19, with D possibly being TRBD1 (5 bases). V was shortened by 4 bases and J by 6 bases, with 10 bases between the two germline ends. The CDR3 consists of 13 residues. Germline V gives CDR1 LNHDA, CDR2 SQIVND (reference sequence). The CDR3 spells CASSTDKSNEQFF. The CDR3 DNA reads TGTGCCAGTAGTACGGACAAGAGCAATGAGCAGTTCTTC.

This clonotype occurred a few times. V usage is TRBV12-3 or TRBV12-4 and J usage is TRBJ1-2; D gene ambiguous. With 5 bases removed from V and 7 bases from J, the gap between germline ends came to 14 bases. The CDR3 spans 13 residues. The CDR3 loop is CASSILLSAGYTF. CDR3 in DNA: TGTGCCAGCAGTATTTTACTGTCGGCTGGCTACACCTTC.

The V call is TRBV12-3 or TRBV12-4, the J call TRBJ1-1, with D possibly being TRBD1 (5 bases). The ends were cut back, 6 bases at V and 4 bases at J, with 12 bases in the middle. The CDR3 has 13 residues. In nucleotides, the CDR3 is TGTGCCAGCAGCATGGGCAGGGCCACTGAAGCTTTCTTT. Encoded protein: CASSMGRATEAFF.

Many counts were recorded for this clonotype. The chain uses TRBV6-2 or TRBV6-3 and TRBJ2-7; no reliable D call. The V gene lost 6 bases and the J gene lost 5 bases, with 11 bases spanning the gap. This CDR3 region has 12 residues. The V gene's germline CDR1 is MNHEY and CDR2 SVGEGT. The CDR3 loop reads CASRWSSHEQYF. As DNA, the CDR3 is TGTGCCAGCAGATGGAGTTCCCACGAGCAGTACTTC.

The gene calls are TRBV18 and TRBJ2-3; D unresolved. V lost 4 bases and J 6 bases, leaving 26 bases between the germline ends. Germline V CDR1 and CDR2: KGHSH, LQKENI. The CDR3 covers 18 residues. CDR3 sequence: CASSLYLTRTTSRDTQYF. The CDR3 DNA reads TGTGCCAGCTCACTCTATCTCACTCGGACCACCTCGAGGGATACGCAGTATTTT.

This chain links TRBV4-1 with TRBJ2-1, with 8 bases identical to TRBD1. The CDR3 covers 17 residues. CDR1 is MGHRA, CDR2 YSYEKL, per germline. V dropped 2 bases and J dropped 0; count of bases not matched to a gene: 6. The CDR3 loop is CASSQSVRGLSYNEQFF. CDR3 bases: TGCGCCAGCAGCCAATCAGTCAGGGGGCTCTCCTACAATGAGCAGTTCTTC.

This clonotype appeared many times. This rearrangement joins TRBV4-1 to TRBJ2-1; 7 bases match TRBD1. The CDR3 runs 15 residues. CDR1 is MGHRA, CDR2 YSYEKL, per germline. The V segment lost 1 base and the J segment 8 bases; nucleotides outside the gene matches: 8. CDR3 residues: CASSQGDRDVDEQFF. CDR3 DNA sequence: TGCGCCAGCAGCCAAGGAGACAGGGACGTGGATGAGCAGTTCTTC.

The V gene is TRBV20-1, the J gene TRBJ1-5; D unresolved. Germline-derived CDR1 and CDR2 are DFQATT and SNEGSKA (reference sequence). CDR3 size: 13 residues. V was trimmed by 2 bases and J by 2 bases, leaving 7 bases between them. The CDR3 spells CSARTHGNQPQHF. The CDR3, as DNA: TGCAGTGCTAGAACGCACGGCAATCAGCCCCAGCATTTT.

This clonotype came up once. This clone may be a read error of a much larger clone one base away. This rearrangement joins TRBV7-2 to TRBJ2-7; 8 positions agree with TRBD1. Germline-derived CDR1 and CDR2 are SGHTA and FQGNSA. The V segment lost 3 bases and the J segment 8 bases; nucleotides outside the gene matches: 3. The CDR3 runs 12 residues. CDR3 bases: TGTGCCAGCAGCTTCAGGGGGCGGAAGCAGTACTTC. Its protein product is CASSFRGRKQYF. The whole variable domain, remainder taken from reference TRBV7-2 and TRBJ2-7, is GAGVSQSPSNKVTEKGKDVELRCDPISGHTALYWYRQSLGQGLEFLIYFQGNSAPDKSGLPSDRFSAERTGGSVSTLTIQRTQQEDSAVYLCASSFRGRKQYFGPGTRLTVT.

This clonotype has at least ten counts. The rearrangement joins TRBV10-3 to TRBJ2-5; 9 positions match TRBD1. There are 14 residues in the CDR3. The V segment lost 2 bases and the J segment 4 bases; nucleotides outside the gene matches: 2. Germline V gene sequence: CDR1 ENHRY, CDR2 SYGVKD. The CDR3 spells CAISETGGGETQYF. For the CDR3, the DNA is TGTGCCATCAGTGAGACAGGGGGCGGAGAGACCCAGTACTTC.

This clonotype showed up many times. The chain carries TRBV20-1 and TRBJ1-2; D not certain. V gave up 3 bases and J gave up 2 bases, with 13 bases separating them. The CDR3 covers 14 residues. Germline V gives CDR1 DFQATT, CDR2 SNEGSKA (reference sequence). The CDR3 protein is CSASPRGSNYGYTF. The DNA for the CDR3 is TGCAGTGCTAGTCCACGGGGATCCAACTATGGCTACACCTTC.

This clonotype showed up many times. J is TRBJ2-7 and V is TRBV28, with D perhaps being TRBD1 or TRBD2 (7 bases each). The CDR3 is 14 residues long. The germline CDR1 and CDR2 sequences are MDHEN and SYDVKM. Trimming stripped 6 bases from V and 2 bases from J, with 14 bases between. The CDR3 protein is CASRRQGGAYEQYF. CDR3 sequence (DNA): TGTGCCAGCAGAAGGCAGGGGGGGGCCTACGAGCAGTACTTC.

This clonotype appeared a few times. The rearrangement joins TRBV9 to TRBJ2-7, with D maybe TRBD1 (6 bases). Germline CDR1 is SGDLS and CDR2 is YYNGEE. The CDR3 contains 14 residues. V dropped 4 bases and J dropped 5 bases, with 16 bases sitting between them. For the CDR3, the DNA is TGTGCCAGCAGCCCCCACAGGGTTGAGGACGAGCAGTACTTC. Amino acids: CASSPHRVEDEQYF. Together with reference TRBV9 and TRBJ2-7, the CDR3 gives the full variable domain: DSGVTQTPKHLITATGQRVTLRCSPRSGDLSVYWYQQSLDQGLQFLIQYYNGEERAKGNILERFSAQQFPDLHSELNLSSLELGDSALYFCASSPHRVEDEQYFGPGTRLTVT.